The source of this TCR beta chain is a study of control samples from healthy donors and cancer patients. The repertoire was sequenced with immunoSEQ multiplex PCR; TCRdb's copy has only in-frame clones and lacks some. The sample gives about 190,000 clones, around 93% of which show up once; about 1.6% is in the top ten. Germline-derived CDR1 and CDR2 are MNHEY and SVGEGT. There are 13 residues in the CDR3. After removal of 4 bases from V and 5 bases from J, the junction contained 3 bases not matched to a gene. What was sequenced was blood. The chain carries TRBV6-2 or TRBV6-3 and TRBJ1-1; TRBD1 aligns across 8 bases. The clonotype was recovered from a man aged 18 to 30 in good health. The CDR3 bases are TGTGCCAGCAGTTGGACAGGGCAAACTGAAGCTTTCTTT. It codes for CASSWTGQTEAFF.